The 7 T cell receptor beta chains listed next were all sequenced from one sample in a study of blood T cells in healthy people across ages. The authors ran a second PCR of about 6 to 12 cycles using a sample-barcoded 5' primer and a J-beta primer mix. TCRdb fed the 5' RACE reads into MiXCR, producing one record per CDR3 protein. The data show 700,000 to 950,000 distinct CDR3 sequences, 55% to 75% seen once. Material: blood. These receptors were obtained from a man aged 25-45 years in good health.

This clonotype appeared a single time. Here the CDR3 DNA reads TGTGCCAGCAGCCTCGCCTCGGAATGGAATGAGCAGTTCTTC. Translated: CASSLASEWNEQFF. This chain links TRBV9 with TRBJ2-1; D gene ambiguous. Germline V gene sequence: CDR1 SGDLS, CDR2 YYNGEE. V was shortened by 4 bases and J by 7 bases, with 15 bases between the two germline ends. The CDR3 is 14 residues long.

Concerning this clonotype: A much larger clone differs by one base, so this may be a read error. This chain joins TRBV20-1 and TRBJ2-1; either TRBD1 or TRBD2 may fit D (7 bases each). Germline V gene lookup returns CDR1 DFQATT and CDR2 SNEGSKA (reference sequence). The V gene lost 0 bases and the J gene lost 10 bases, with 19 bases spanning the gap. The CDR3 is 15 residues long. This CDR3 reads CSARDEGGGGYEQFF. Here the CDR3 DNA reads TGCAGTGCTAGAGATGAAGGGGGAGGGGGCTACGAGCAGTTCTTC.

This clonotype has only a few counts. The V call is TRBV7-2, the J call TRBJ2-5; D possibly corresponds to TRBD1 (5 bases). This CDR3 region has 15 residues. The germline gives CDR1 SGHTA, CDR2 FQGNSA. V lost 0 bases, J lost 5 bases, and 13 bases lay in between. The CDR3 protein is CASSLAVKGPETQYF. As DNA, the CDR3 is TGTGCCAGCAGCTTAGCGGTCAAGGGGCCTGAGACCCAGTACTTC.

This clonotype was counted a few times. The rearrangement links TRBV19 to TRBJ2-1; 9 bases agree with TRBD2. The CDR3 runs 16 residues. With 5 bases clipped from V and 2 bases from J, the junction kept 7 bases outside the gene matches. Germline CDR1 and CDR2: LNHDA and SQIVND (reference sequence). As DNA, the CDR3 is TGTGCCAGTAGTCCCCTAGCGGGGACAACCTACAATGAGCAGTTCTTC. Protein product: CASSPLAGTTYNEQFF.

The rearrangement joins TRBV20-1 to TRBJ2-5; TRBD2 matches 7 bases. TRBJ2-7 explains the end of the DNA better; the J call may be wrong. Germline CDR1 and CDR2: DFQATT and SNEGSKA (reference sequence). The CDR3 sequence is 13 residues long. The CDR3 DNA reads TGCAGTGCGGCGACTAGCCGGGGGGACGAGCAGTACTTC. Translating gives CSAATSRGDEQYF.

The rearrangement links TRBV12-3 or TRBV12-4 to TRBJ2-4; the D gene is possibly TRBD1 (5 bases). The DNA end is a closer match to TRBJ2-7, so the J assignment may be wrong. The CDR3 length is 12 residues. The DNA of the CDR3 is TGTGCCAGTGGCCCGACAGAATACGAGCAGTACTTC. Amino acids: CASGPTEYEQYF.

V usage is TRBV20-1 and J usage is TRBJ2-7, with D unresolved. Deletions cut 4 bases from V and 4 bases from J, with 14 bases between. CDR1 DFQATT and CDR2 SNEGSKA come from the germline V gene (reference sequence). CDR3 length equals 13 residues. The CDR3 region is CSANPNSDYEQYF. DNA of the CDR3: TGCAGTGCTAACCCGAACTCCGATTACGAGCAGTACTTC.